This record concerns one TCR beta chain sequence. In the study's own analysis: Quantification of nucleated cells was approximated via reference gene primer amplification. Libraries were prepared by immunoSEQ multiplex PCR; TCRdb keeps only in-frame clonotypes and omits some of them. The D gene and trimming were derived from the DNA, and the V and J assignments and clone size from that table. Among some 29,000 clones listed, 84% were seen once. The data stem from a study of blood T cell repertoires in COVID-19. As for the study in general: Samples of COVID-19 (acute and convalescent) were obtained from the United States, Italy and Spain. The analysed material was cDNA or gDNA that came from T cells, B-cell-depleted T cells, or PBMCs.

V was pared by 9 bases and J by 4 bases, with 13 bases between. Germline CDR1 and CDR2: SGHTA and FQGTGA. This CDR3 is built from 13 residues. Sequencing input: peripheral blood. The TCR originated in a man aged 80 or over with active COVID-19. The genes are TRBV7-3 and TRBJ2-1, with D perhaps TRBD2 (5 bases). The CDR3 loop is CASSLALYNEQFF. CDR3 nucleotides: TGTGCCAGTTCGCTAGCACTGTACAATGAGCAGTTCTTC.